A selection of T cell receptor beta chains follows, all from one sample in a study of T cells after yellow fever vaccination. TCRdb reanalysed the 5' RACE reads using MiXCR and keeps one entry per CDR3 protein. Altogether fewer than 650,000 distinct CDR3 sequences are present, around a fifth being singletons, with the ten largest covering approximately 16%. This specimen consisted of PBMCs, obtained less than 25 days after the first yellow fever vaccination. The receptor set was obtained from a man younger than 30 who received the YFV17D yellow fever vaccine. CDR3s include the opening cysteine and the closing phenylalanine or tryptophan. A D gene is named only where the DNA matches it firmly. Rows give clone size only sometimes, using once, few, many, or a class for an expanded clone.

>14|.|TRBJ2-4|TRBD1|TRBV11-2
TGTGCCAGCAGCTACGGACAGGGTAGAGGCATTCAGTACTTC
CASSYGQGRGIQYF
>18|.|TRBJ2-3|.|TRBV3-1
TGTGCCAGCAGTCGCCGAGGCCGTGCGCTACTTAGCACAGATACGCAGTATTTT
CASSRRGRALLSTDTQYF
>15|few|TRBJ1-1|.|TRBV6-2/TRBV6-3
TGTGCCAGCAGTTATCAGGGGCCGGGGAACACTGAAGCTTTCTTT
CASSYQGPGNTEAFF
>16|.|TRBJ1-1|TRBD1|TRBV10-3
TGTGCCATCAGCCCGATCCTTACAGGGGGCTTCGGTGAAGCTTTCTTT
CAISPILTGGFGEAFF
>15|few|TRBJ1-1|TRBD1|TRBV29-1
TGCAGCGTTGAGAGGGACAGGTTAATGAACACTGAAGCTTTCTTT
CSVERDRLMNTEAFF
>14|.|TRBJ1-2|.|TRBV3-1
TGTGCCAGCAGCCAAGAAACAGGGAACTATGGCTACACCTTC
CASSQETGNYGYTF
>13|few|TRBJ2-2|.|TRBV7-8
TGTGCCAGCAGCGTATACGCCGGAGGGGAGCTGTTTTTT
CASSVYAGGELFF
>16|.|TRBJ2-7|.|TRBV19
TGTGCCAGTAGTAGATCATTAGACAGCATCTCCTACGAGCAGTACTTC
CASSRSLDSISYEQYF
>14|few|TRBJ1-5|.|TRBV30
TGTGCCTGGAGTCCCCTTGGGGGGACTCAGCCCCAGCATTTT
CAWSPLGGTQPQHF
>18|.|TRBJ2-1|TRBD1|TRBV24-1
TGTGCCACCAGTGACCGTCCCGGGACAGGGAGCCTCTACAATGAGCAGTTCTTC
CATSDRPGTGSLYNEQFF
>13|few|TRBJ1-2|.|TRBV12-3/TRBV12-4
TGTGCCAGCAGTTTCGGTCTGAGCTATGGCTACACCTTC
CASSFGLSYGYTF
>17|many|TRBJ2-3|TRBD2|TRBV9
TGTGCCAGCAGCCCCCATAGCGGGGGGACTAGCACAGATACGCAGTATTTT
CASSPHSGGTSTDTQYF
>14|.|TRBJ2-7|.|TRBV27
TGTGCCAGCAGTTCATGGGACACCCCCTACGAGCAGTACTTC
CASSSWDTPYEQYF
>14|few|TRBJ2-7|TRBD1|TRBV30
TGTGCCTGGAGCGGGACAGAGAGCTCCTACGAGCAGTACTTC
CAWSGTESSYEQYF
>15|once|TRBJ2-4|.|TRBV3-1
TGTGCCAGCAGCCAAGAGGCTAGCACGGCAAACATTCAGTACTTC
CASSQEASTANIQYF
>16|.|TRBJ2-3|.|TRBV4-2
TGTGCCAGCAGTCCACTCGACTTGAGGGGAACAGATACGCAGTATTTT
CASSPLDLRGTDTQYF
>13|.|TRBJ1-2|.|TRBV18
TGTGCCAGCTCACCAAACACAAACTATGGCTACACCTTC
CASSPNTNYGYTF
>15|.|TRBJ2-7|.|TRBV10-1
TGCGCCAGCAGCGAAGGCCCAGGGACCACTTACGAGCAGTACTTC
CASSEGPGTTYEQYF
>15|few|TRBJ2-1|TRBD2|TRBV5-1
TGCGCCAGCACCGATGGACTAGCGGGTAGCAATGAGCAGTTCTTC
CASTDGLAGSNEQFF
>13|.|TRBJ2-1|TRBD2|TRBV6-6
TGTGCCAGCGGACTAGCGGGGTACAATGAGCAGTTCTTC
CASGLAGYNEQFF
>15|few|TRBJ2-3|.|TRBV20-1
TGCAGTGCTAGGCCCGCTGCGGGGACGATAGATACGCAGTATTTT
CSARPAAGTIDTQYF
>14|.|TRBJ2-5|.|TRBV20-1
TGCAGTGCGGCCTATCCAGGAGCCGACGAGACCCAGTACTTC
CSAAYPGADETQYF
>15|.|TRBJ2-3|.|TRBV20-1
TGCAGTGCTAGAGATCATCGGGGGAGCACAGATACGCAGTATTTT
CSARDHRGSTDTQYF
>14|.|TRBJ2-5|TRBD2|TRBV7-3
TGTGCCAGCAGCCCGGGGCTAGCGGGGTCGACCCAGTACTTC
CASSPGLAGSTQYF
>17|.|TRBJ2-3|.|TRBV4-1
TGCGCCAGCAGCCAAGGGACACGGGGGGCTCAGGGAGATACGCAGTATTTT
CASSQGTRGAQGDTQYF
>17|few|TRBJ2-3|.|TRBV7-8
TGTGCCAGCAGCGATAGACCCAGGGGAACCAGCACAGATACGCAGTATTTT
CASSDRPRGTSTDTQYF
>17|few|TRBJ2-6|.|TRBV10-3
TGTGCCATCAGTGAGTCGCCCGGGGACTCTGGGGCCAACGTCCTGACTTTC
CAISESPGDSGANVLTF
>17|.|TRBJ2-6|TRBD1|TRBV7-7
TGTGCCAGCAGCCCCGGACAGGGGCAAAGTGGGGCCAACGTCCTGACTTTC
CASSPGQGQSGANVLTF
>17|.|TRBJ2-3|TRBD2|TRBV24-1
TGTGCCACCAGTGATCCCCTAGCGGGGGCCCTAGACCCTACGCAGTATTTT
CATSDPLAGALDPTQYF
>15|few|TRBJ2-2|TRBD1|TRBV19
TGTGCCAGTAGGACCGGGGACAGGGTGACCGGGGAGCTGTTTTTT
CASRTGDRVTGELFF
>15|.|TRBJ2-5|.|TRBV20-1
TGCAGTGCTACAGACCGGGACACCGGAAGGGAGACCCAGTACTTC
CSATDRDTGRETQYF
>14|.|TRBJ1-3|.|TRBV10-2
TGCGCCAGCAGACCCACAGGGAACGGAAACACCATATATTTT
CASRPTGNGNTIYF
>14|.|TRBJ2-1|TRBD2|TRBV20-1
TGCAGTGCTATTAGCGGGGGGTCCTACAATGAGCAGTTCTTC
CSAISGGSYNEQFF
>13|few|TRBJ1-2|.|TRBV6-1
TGTGCCAGCGGTCTCTCCCTTTGGTATGGCTACACCTTC
CASGLSLWYGYTF
>16|once|TRBJ1-5|TRBD1|TRBV12-3/TRBV12-4
TGTGCCAGCAGTCGAAACTACAGGGGCGGCAATCAGCCCCAGCATTTT
CASSRNYRGGNQPQHF
>13|.|TRBJ2-5|TRBD1|TRBV20-1
TGCAGTGCGTATGACAGGGGGCGAGAGACCCAGTACTTC
CSAYDRGRETQYF
>15|few|TRBJ1-6|.|TRBV25-1
TGTGCCAGCAGGCGCCGGACCGACGATAATTCACCCCTCCACTTT
CASRRRTDDNSPLHF
>14|few|TRBJ2-3|.|TRBV6-1
TGTGCCAGCAGGCGCCGTGGTCCACAGGATACGCAGTATTTT
CASRRRGPQDTQYF
>16|few|TRBJ2-1|TRBD1|TRBV7-9
TGTGCCAGCAGGCCGCGGACAGGGTGGTCCTACAATGAGCAGTTCTTC
CASRPRTGWSYNEQFF
>15|many|TRBJ2-2|TRBD2|TRBV6-1
TGTGCCAGCAGCCCCGCGGGGGCGAACACCGGGGAGCTGTTTTTT
CASSPAGANTGELFF
>15|few|TRBJ1-5|.|TRBV2
TGTGCCAGCAGTCCGGGAGGCTATAGCAATCAGCCCCAGCATTTT
CASSPGGYSNQPQHF
>15|few|TRBJ2-3|TRBD2|TRBV6-4
TGTGCCAGCAGTGAGCGCGGGGGGGCAACAGATACGCAGTATTTT
CASSERGGATDTQYF
>15|many|TRBJ2-2|.|TRBV5-1
TGCGCCAGCAGCTTCGGCGGACGGAACACCGGGGAGCTGTTTTTT
CASSFGGRNTGELFF